This TCR beta chain emerged from a study of blood T cell repertoires in COVID-19. Study-level information: There were acute and convalescent COVID-19 samples, and they came from the United States, Italy and Spain. T cells, B-cell-depleted T cells, or PBMCs provided the cDNA or gDNA that served as material.

In the original analysis: Reference gene primer amplification in the assay estimated nucleated cell counts. This table comes from immunoSEQ multiplex PCR, and its TCRdb copy is limited to in-frame clones, with some not included. V and J calls and clone size are as listed in that table; D and trimming were resolved from the DNA. The table lists roughly 38,000 clones, approximately 81% of them singletons. Trimming took off 4 bases at V and 4 bases at J, with 23 bases between the two ends. The CDR3 totals 17 residues. CDR1 and CDR2 from the germline V gene are MGHDK and SYGVNS. This sequence was found in an elderly man with active or convalescent COVID-19. The sample taken for sequencing was peripheral blood. V and J are TRBV25-1 and TRBJ2-7, with D possibly TRBD1 on 6 matching bases. CDR3 sequence reads: CASSAVIAGTLLYEQYF. CDR3 DNA sequence: TGTGCCAGCAGTGCCGTTATAGCCGGGACACTTTTATACGAGCAGTACTTC.